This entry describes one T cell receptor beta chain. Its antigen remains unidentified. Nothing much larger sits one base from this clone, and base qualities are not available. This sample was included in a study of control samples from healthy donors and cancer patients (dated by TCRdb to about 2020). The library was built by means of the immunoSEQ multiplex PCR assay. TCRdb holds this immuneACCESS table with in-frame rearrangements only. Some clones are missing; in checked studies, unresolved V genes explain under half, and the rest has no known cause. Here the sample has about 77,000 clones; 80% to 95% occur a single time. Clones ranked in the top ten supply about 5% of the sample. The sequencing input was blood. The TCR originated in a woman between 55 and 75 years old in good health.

In nucleotide form, the sequence is TGTGCCAGCAGCAGGGCGGGACAGGGGGCCTACGAGCAGTACTTC. Its protein is CASSRAGQGAYEQYF. The rearranged segments are TRBV14 and TRBJ2-7; 11 central bases correspond to TRBD1. In the germline V gene, CDR1 corresponds to SGHDN and CDR2 to FVKESK. Ends trimmed: V by 5 bases, J by 2 bases; bases unmatched to a gene: 5. There are 15 amino acids in the CDR3, from cysteine to phenylalanine inclusive. The read is trimmed to its CDR3 DNA, 45 bases read in frame from base 1. The entire variable domain, with the stretches around the CDR3 drawn from the reference TRBV14 and TRBJ2-7 proteins, is EAGVTQFPSHSVIEKGQTVTLRCDPISGHDNLYWYRRVMGKEIKFLLHFVKESKQDESGMPNNRFLAERTGGTYSTLKVQPAELEDSGVYFCASSRAGQGAYEQYFGPGTRLTVT.